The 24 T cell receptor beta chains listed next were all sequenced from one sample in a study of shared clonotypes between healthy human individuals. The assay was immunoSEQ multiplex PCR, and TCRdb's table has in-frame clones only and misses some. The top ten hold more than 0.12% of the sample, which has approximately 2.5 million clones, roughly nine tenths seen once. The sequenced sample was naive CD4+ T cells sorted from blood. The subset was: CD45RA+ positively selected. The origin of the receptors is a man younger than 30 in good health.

CDR3 sequence (DNA): TGTGCCAGCAGTTTAGGGGAGCGTAGTGAGCAGTTCTTC. Amino acids: CASSLGERSEQFF. The chain carries TRBV28 and TRBJ2-1, with D tentatively TRBD2 (5 bases). Germline CDR1 MDHEN, CDR2 SYDVKM. V gave up 2 bases and J gave up 9 bases, with 11 bases separating them. The CDR3 has 13 residues. Complete variable domain (other parts from reference TRBV28 and TRBJ2-1): DVKVTQSSRYLVKRTGEKVFLECVQDMDHENMFWYRQDPGLGLRLIYFSYDVKMKEKGDIPEGYSVSREKKERFSLILESASTNQTSMYLCASSLGERSEQFFGPGTRLTVL.

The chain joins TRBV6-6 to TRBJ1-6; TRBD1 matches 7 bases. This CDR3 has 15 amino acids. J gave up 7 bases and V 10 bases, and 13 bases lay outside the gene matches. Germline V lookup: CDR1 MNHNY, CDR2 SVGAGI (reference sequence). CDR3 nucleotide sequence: TGTGCCACCCGGGTAACAGGGGAAGGAAATTCACCCCTCCACTTT. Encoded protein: CATRVTGEGNSPLHF.

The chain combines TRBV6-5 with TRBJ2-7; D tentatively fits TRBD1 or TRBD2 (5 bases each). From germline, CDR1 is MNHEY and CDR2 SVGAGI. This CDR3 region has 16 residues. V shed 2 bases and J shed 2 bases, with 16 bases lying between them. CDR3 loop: CASSYLLGAGPYEQYF. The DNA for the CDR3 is TGTGCCAGCAGTTACCTCTTAGGGGCGGGCCCCTACGAGCAGTACTTC.

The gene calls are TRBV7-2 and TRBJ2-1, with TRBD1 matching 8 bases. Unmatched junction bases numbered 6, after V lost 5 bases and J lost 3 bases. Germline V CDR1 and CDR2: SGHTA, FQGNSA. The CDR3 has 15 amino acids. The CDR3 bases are TGTGCCAGCAGCGAAGACAGGGGTTTCTACAATGAGCAGTTCTTC. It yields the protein CASSEDRGFYNEQFF.

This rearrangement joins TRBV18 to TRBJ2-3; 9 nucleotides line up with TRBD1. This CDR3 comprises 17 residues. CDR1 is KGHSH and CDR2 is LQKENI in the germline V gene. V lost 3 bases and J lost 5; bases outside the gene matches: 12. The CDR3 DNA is TGTGCCAGCTCACCTCCGAACAGGGGGCGCGGGGTAGATACGCAGTATTTT. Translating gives CASSPPNRGRGVDTQYF. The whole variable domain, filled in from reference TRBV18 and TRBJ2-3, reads NAGVMQNPRHLVRRRGQEARLRCSPMKGHSHVYWYRQLPEEGLKFMVYLQKENIIDESGMPKERFSAEFPKEGPSILRIQQVVRGDSAAYFCASSPPNRGRGVDTQYFGPGTRLTVL.

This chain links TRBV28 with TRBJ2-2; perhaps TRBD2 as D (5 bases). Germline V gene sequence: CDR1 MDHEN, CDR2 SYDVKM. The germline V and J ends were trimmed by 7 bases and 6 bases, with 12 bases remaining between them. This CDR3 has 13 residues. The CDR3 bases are TGTGCCAGCACCGACGGGGTATCCGGGGAGCTGTTTTTT. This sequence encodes CASTDGVSGELFF.

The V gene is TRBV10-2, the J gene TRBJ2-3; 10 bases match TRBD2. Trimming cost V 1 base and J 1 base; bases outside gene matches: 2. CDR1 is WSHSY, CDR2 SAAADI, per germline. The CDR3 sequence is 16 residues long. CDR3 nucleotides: TGCGCCAGCAGTGAGTATACTAGCGGGGGCACAGATACGCAGTATTTT. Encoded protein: CASSEYTSGGTDTQYF.

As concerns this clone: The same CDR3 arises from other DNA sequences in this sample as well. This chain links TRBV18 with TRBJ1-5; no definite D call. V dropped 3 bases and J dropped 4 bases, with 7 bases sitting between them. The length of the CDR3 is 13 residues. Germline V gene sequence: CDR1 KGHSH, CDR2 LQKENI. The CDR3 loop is CASSPGGNQPQHF. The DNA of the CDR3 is TGTGCCAGCTCACCGGGTGGGAATCAGCCCCAGCATTTT.

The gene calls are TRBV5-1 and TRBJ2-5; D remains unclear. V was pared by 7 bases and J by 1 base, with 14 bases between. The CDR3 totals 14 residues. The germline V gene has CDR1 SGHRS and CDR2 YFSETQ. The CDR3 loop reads CASFRRPTQETQYF. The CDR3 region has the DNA TGCGCCAGCTTTCGTCGGCCTACCCAAGAGACCCAGTACTTC.

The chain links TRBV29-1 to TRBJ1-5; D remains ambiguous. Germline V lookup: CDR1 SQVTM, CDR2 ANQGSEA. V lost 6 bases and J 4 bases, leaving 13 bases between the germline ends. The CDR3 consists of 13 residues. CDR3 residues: CSVEWASNQPQHF. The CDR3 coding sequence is TGCAGCGTCGAATGGGCCTCTAATCAGCCCCAGCATTTT.

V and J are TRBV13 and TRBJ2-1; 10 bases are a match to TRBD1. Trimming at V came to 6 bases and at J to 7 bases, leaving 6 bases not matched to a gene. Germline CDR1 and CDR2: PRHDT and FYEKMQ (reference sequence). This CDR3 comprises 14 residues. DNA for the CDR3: TGTGCCAGCAGTTGGGACAGGGGTGGAAATGAGCAGTTCTTC. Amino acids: CASSWDRGGNEQFF. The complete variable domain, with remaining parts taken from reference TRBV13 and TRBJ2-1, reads AAGVIQSPRHLIKEKRETATLKCYPIPRHDTVYWYQQGPGQDPQFLISFYEKMQSDKGSIPDRFSAQQFSDYHSELNMSSLELGDSALYFCASSWDRGGNEQFFGPGTRLTVL.

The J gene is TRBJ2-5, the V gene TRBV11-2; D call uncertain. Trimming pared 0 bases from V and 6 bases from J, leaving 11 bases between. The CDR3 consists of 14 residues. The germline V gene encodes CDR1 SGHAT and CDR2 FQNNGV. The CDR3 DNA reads TGTGCCAGCAGCTTAGAGATAGCAGTCAAGACCCAGTACTTC. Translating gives CASSLEIAVKTQYF.

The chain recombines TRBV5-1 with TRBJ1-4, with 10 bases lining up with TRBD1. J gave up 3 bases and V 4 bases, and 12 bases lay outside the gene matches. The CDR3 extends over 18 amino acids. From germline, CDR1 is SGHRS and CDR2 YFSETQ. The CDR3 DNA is TGCGCCAGCAGCCCCGGACAGGGGGATACGCTGGCTAATGAAAAACTGTTTTTT. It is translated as CASSPGQGDTLANEKLFF.

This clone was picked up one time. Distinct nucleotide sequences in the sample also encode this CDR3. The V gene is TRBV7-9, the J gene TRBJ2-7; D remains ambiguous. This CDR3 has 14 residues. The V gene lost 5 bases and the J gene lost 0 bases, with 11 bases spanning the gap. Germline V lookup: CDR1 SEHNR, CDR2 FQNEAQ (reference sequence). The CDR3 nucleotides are TGTGCCAGCAGCCGACGGACCGACTCCTACGAGCAGTACTTC. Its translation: CASSRRTDSYEQYF.

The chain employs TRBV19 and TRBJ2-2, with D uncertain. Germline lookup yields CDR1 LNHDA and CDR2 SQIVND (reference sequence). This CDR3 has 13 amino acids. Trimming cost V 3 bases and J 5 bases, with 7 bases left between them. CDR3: CASSIMGTGELFF. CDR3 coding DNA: TGTGCCAGTAGTATCATGGGGACCGGGGAGCTGTTTTTT.

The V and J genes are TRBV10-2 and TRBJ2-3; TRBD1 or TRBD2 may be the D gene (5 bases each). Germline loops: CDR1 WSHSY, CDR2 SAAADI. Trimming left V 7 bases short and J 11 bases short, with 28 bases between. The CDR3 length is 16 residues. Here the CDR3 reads CASIPVGTTAPLRQYF. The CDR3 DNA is TGCGCCAGCATCCCGGTCGGGACCACTGCCCCCCTGAGGCAGTATTTT.

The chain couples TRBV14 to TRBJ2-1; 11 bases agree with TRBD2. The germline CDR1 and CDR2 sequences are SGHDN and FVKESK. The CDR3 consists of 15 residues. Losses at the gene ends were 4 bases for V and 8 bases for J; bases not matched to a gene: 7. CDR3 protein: CASSLSGRALDEQFF. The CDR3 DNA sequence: TGTGCCAGCAGCCTTAGCGGGAGGGCCTTGGATGAGCAGTTCTTC.

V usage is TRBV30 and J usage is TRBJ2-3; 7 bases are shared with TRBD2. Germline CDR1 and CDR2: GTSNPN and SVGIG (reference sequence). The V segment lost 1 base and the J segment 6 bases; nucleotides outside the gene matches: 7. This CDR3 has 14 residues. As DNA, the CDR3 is TGTGCCTGGAGTGGGCGCGGGAGCGGGGATACGCAGTATTTT. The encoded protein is CAWSGRGSGDTQYF.

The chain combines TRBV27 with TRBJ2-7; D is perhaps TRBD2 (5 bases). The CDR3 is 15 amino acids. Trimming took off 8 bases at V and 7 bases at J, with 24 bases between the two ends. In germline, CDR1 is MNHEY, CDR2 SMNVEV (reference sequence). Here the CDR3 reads CASQKAAGLEREQYF. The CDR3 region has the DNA TGTGCCAGCCAAAAGGCCGCGGGTCTGGAGAGGGAGCAGTACTTC.

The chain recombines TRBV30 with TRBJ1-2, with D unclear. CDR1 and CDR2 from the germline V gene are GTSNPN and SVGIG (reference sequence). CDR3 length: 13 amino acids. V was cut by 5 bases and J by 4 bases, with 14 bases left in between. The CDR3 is CAWGGWRRYGYTF. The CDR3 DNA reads TGTGCCTGGGGAGGTTGGCGGCGCTATGGCTACACCTTC.

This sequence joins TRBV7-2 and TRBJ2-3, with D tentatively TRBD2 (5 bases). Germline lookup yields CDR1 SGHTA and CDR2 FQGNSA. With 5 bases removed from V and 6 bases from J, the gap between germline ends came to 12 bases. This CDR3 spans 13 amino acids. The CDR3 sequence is CASSPERRDTQYF. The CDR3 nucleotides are TGTGCCAGCAGCCCGGAACGGAGGGATACGCAGTATTTT. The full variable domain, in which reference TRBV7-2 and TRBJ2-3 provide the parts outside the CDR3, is GAGVSQSPSNKVTEKGKDVELRCDPISGHTALYWYRQSLGQGLEFLIYFQGNSAPDKSGLPSDRFSAERTGGSVSTLTIQRTQQEDSAVYLCASSPERRDTQYFGPGTRLTVL.

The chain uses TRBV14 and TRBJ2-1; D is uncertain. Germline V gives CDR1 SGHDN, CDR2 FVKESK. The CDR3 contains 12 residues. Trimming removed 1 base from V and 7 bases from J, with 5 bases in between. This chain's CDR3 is CASSQGGNEQFF. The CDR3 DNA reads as TGTGCCAGCAGCCAAGGTGGGAATGAGCAGTTCTTC.

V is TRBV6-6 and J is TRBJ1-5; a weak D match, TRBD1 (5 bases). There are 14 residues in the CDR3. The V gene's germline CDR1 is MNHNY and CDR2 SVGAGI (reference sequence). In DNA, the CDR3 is TGTGCTACCTTTTCTGGCAGGGCGAATCAGCCCCAGCATTTT. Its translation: CATFSGRANQPQHF.

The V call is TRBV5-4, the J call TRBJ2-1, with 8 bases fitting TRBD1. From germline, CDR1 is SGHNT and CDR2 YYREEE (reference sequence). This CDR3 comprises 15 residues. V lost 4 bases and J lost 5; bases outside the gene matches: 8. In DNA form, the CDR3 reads TGTGCCAGCAGCACAACTCTGACAGGGGACAATGAGCAGTTCTTC. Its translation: CASSTTLTGDNEQFF.